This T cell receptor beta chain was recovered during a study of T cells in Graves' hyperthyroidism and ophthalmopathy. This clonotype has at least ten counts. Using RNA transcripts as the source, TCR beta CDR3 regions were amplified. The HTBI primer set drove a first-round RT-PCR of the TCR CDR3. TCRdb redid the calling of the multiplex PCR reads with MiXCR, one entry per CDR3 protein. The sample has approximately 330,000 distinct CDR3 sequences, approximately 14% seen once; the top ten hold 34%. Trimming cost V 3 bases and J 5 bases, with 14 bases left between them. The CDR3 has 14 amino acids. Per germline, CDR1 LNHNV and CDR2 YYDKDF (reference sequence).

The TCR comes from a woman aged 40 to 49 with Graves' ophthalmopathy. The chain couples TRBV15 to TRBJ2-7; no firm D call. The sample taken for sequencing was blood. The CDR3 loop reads CATSRSVLYHEQYF. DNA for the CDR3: TGTGCCACCAGCAGGAGTGTCTTGTACCACGAGCAGTACTTC. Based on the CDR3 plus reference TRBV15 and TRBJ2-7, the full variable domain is DAMVIQNPRYQVTQFGKPVTLSCSQTLNHNVMYWYQQKSSQAPKLLFHYYDKDFNNEADTPDNFQSRRPNTSFCFLDIRSPGLGDTAMYLCATSRSVLYHEQYFGPGTRLTVT.